The next 7 T cell receptor beta chains were all read from a single sample in a study of beta chain features in type 1 diabetes. Since all of the isolated RNA was reverse transcribed, expressed TCRB transcripts were what got sequenced. The data were produced by immunoSEQ multiplex PCR, yet TCRdb's version contains in-frame clones alone and is incomplete. This sample has 600,000 to 650,000 clones, with about a sixth found just once. The specimen sequenced was naive CD4+ T cells from blood. The origin of the receptors is a young man in good health.

This clone was recorded a few times. J is TRBJ2-1 and V is TRBV5-1; 7 nucleotides line up with TRBD1. The CDR3 sequence is 13 residues long. Germline CDR1 reads SGHRS; CDR2 reads YFSETQ. The trim removed 4 bases at V and 5 bases at J, leaving 3 bases unmatched. As DNA, the CDR3 is TGCGCCAGCAGCCCGGGACAGAACAATGAGCAGTTCTTC. Translated: CASSPGQNNEQFF.

There are many counts of this clone. The rearrangement joins TRBV2 to TRBJ2-3; D uncertain. Trimming took off 2 bases at V and 5 bases at J, with 2 bases between the two ends. CDR1 and CDR2 from the germline V gene are SNHLY and FYNNEI. This CDR3 region has 11 residues. The CDR3 DNA reads TGTGCCAGCAGTGAATTAGATACGCAGTATTTT. Its protein is CASSELDTQYF.

V gene TRBV12-5 combines with J gene TRBJ2-4; 13 positions agree with TRBD2. V dropped 0 bases and J dropped 2; count of bases not matched to a gene: 4. The germline V gene encodes CDR1 LGHNT and CDR2 FRNRAP. CDR3 length equals 18 residues. In DNA, the CDR3 is TGTGCTAGTGGTTTGGTACTAGCGGGAGGGCCGACCAAAAACATTCAGTACTTC. Encoded protein: CASGLVLAGGPTKNIQYF.

CDR3 bases: TGTGCCAGCAGCCGGGGGGAAGCGGGGGCCGGCTACGAGCAGTACTTC. Its protein product is CASSRGEAGAGYEQYF. The gene calls are TRBV7-2 and TRBJ2-7; 8 bases map to TRBD2. J gave up 3 bases and V 5 bases, and 12 bases lay outside the gene matches. Germline-derived CDR1 and CDR2 are SGHTA and FQGNSA. The CDR3 sequence is 16 residues long.

The table lists this clone with a few counts. This chain connects TRBV28 to TRBJ2-7; 8 bases agree with TRBD1. CDR3 length: 15 amino acids. Germline CDR1 and CDR2: MDHEN and SYDVKM. Germline trimming cut 5 bases from V and 3 bases from J; bases unmatched to any gene: 9. The CDR3 DNA reads TGTGCCAGCAGTGCCGCAGGGGGCTTGGTCTACGAGCAGTACTTC. This codes for CASSAAGGLVYEQYF.

A few counts support this clone. The chain carries TRBV6-5 and TRBJ2-1; D remains unclear. V lost 4 bases to trimming and J lost 0 bases, with 13 bases between them. CDR3 length equals 16 residues. CDR1 and CDR2 from the germline V gene are MNHEY and SVGAGI. CDR3 protein: CASSSNGDFSYNEQFF. Written as DNA, the CDR3 is TGTGCCAGCAGTTCCAATGGGGATTTCTCCTACAATGAGCAGTTCTTC.

The V gene is TRBV19, the J gene TRBJ2-5; TRBD1 matches 7 bases. Trimming removed 2 bases from V and 2 bases from J; junction bases left unmatched: 5. This CDR3 spans 15 amino acids. The V gene's germline CDR1 is LNHDA and CDR2 SQIVND (reference sequence). DNA of the CDR3: TGTGCCAGTAGTATAAGGAGACAGGGTCAAGAGACCCAGTACTTC. Its translation is CASSIRRQGQETQYF.